The 21 T cell receptor beta chains reported below all come from one sample, sequenced in a study of CD8+CD57+ T cells in acquired aplastic anemia (dated by TCRdb to the late 2010s). Sequencing took place on an Illumina HiSeq 2000. Profiling of TCR beta VDJ combinations and CDR3 sequences used genomic DNA as the template. TCRdb ran its own pipeline on the public reads, namely fastp trimming at Q25 and MiXCR clone calling, and kept in-frame beta chains. Each record represents a unique CDR3 protein, reported with the most common genes and DNA among its rows. The sample profile shows 200,000 to 250,000 distinct CDR3 sequences; about half of them were found once. The ten largest make up 15% to 20% of the sample. Patients chosen for sequencing had shown expansion of CD8+CD57+ cells by flow cytometry. The sequenced sample consisted of sorted CD4+, CD8+, or CD8+CD57+ T cells (not recorded which) from PBMCs. Receptor source: a human donor with aplastic anemia.

This clonotype was recorded at least ten times. The chain has TRBV7-9 and TRBJ1-1; weak D call: TRBD1 (6 bases). The CDR3 spans 13 residues. The V gene lost 11 bases and the J gene lost 0 bases, with 13 bases spanning the gap. CDR1 is SEHNR and CDR2 is FQNEAQ in the germline V gene (reference sequence). CDR3 coding DNA: TGTGCCGGACACAGGGAAGTGAACACTGAAGCTTTCTTT. Amino acids: CAGHREVNTEAFF.

The sample holds one count of this clonotype. This chain joins TRBV15 and TRBJ2-7; weak D call: TRBD1 (6 bases). Trimming stripped 3 bases from V and 3 bases from J, with 9 bases between. The length of the CDR3 is 13 residues. Germline CDR1 is LNHNV and CDR2 is YYDKDF (reference sequence). The DNA of the CDR3 is TGTGCCACCAGCAGGGACAGATTCTACGAGCAGTACTTC. Encoded protein: CATSRDRFYEQYF.

This clonotype was detected many times. J is TRBJ1-3 and V is TRBV2, with D perhaps TRBD1 (6 bases). Per germline, CDR1 SNHLY and CDR2 FYNNEI. Trimming took off 7 bases at V and 0 bases at J, with 13 bases between the two ends. CDR3 length: 15 amino acids. This CDR3 reads CASTRTASSGNTIYF. The DNA for the CDR3 is TGTGCCAGCACGCGGACAGCATCCTCTGGAAACACCATATATTTT.

The V and J genes are TRBV9 and TRBJ2-7; TRBD2 might be the D (7 bases). CDR1 SGDLS and CDR2 YYNGEE come from the germline V gene. This CDR3 is built from 16 residues. V was trimmed by 4 bases and J by 1 base, leaving 18 bases between them. The CDR3, as DNA: TGTGCCAGCAGCTCGGAGGGGGGGACCGGGTCCTACGAGCAGTACTTC. It translates to CASSSEGGTGSYEQYF.

This chain joins TRBV6-2 or TRBV6-3 and TRBJ1-3; D remains ambiguous. The CDR3 extends over 14 amino acids. V was trimmed by 8 bases and J by 0 bases, leaving 11 bases between them. Per germline, CDR1 MNHEY and CDR2 SVGEGT. Here the CDR3 reads CASWGWDSGNTIYF. CDR3 coding DNA: TGTGCCAGCTGGGGTTGGGACTCTGGAAACACCATATATTTT.

The rearrangement joins TRBV15 to TRBJ2-5; possibly TRBD1 or TRBD2 for D (6 bases each). Trimming removed 0 bases at V and 4 bases at J, with 18 bases between. Germline CDR1 is LNHNV and CDR2 is YYDKDF (reference sequence). The CDR3 loop spans 17 amino acids. The CDR3 nucleotides read TGTGCCACCAGCAGAGATATGGGGGCCCTCGGGGGAGAGACCCAGTACTTC. Protein: CATSRDMGALGGETQYF.

The J gene is TRBJ2-2, the V gene TRBV19, with 11 bases matching TRBD1. Unmatched junction bases numbered 6, after V lost 7 bases and J lost 8 bases. The CDR3 sequence is 14 residues long. Germline loops: CDR1 LNHDA, CDR2 SQIVND (reference sequence). The CDR3 DNA sequence: TGTGCCAGTACTGCGGACAGGGGGCCTGGGGAGCTGTTTTTT. Translated: CASTADRGPGELFF.

As to this clonotype: The conserved phenylalanine or tryptophan normally closing the CDR3 is absent here, so this likely arose from a read error. The chain carries TRBV24-1 and TRBJ2-3; 9 bases line up with TRBD1. In germline, CDR1 is KGHDR, CDR2 SFDVKD. The CDR3 is 16 amino acids. V shed 3 bases and J 2 bases; nucleotides not matched to a gene: 5. Here the CDR3 DNA reads TGTGCCACCAGTGATCCGGGGACAGGGAACACAGATACGCAGTATCTT. Its protein is CATSDPGTGNTDTQYL.

Note on this clonotype: Just one base apart from a much larger clone, this may be a read error. The gene calls are TRBV3-1 and TRBJ1-1; D gene ambiguous. Per germline, CDR1 LGHDT and CDR2 YNNKEL (reference sequence). The CDR3 covers 12 residues. Written as DNA, the CDR3 is TGTGCCGGCAGCCGTCCGGGCACTGAAGCTTTCTTT. Translated, it gives CAGSRPGTEAFF.

For the CDR3, the DNA is TGCGCCAGCAGCAAACAACGAGGCTGGGATCAGCCCCAGCATTTT. Translation: CASSKQRGWDQPQHF. The V call is TRBV4-1, the J call TRBJ1-5, with no clear D. Trimming took off 5 bases at V and 5 bases at J, with 16 bases between the two ends. The CDR3 spans 15 residues. CDR1 and CDR2 from the germline V gene are MGHRA and YSYEKL.

The V call is TRBV14, the J call TRBJ2-1; 11 positions agree with TRBD1. After removal of 1 base from V and 8 bases from J, the junction contained 10 bases not matched to a gene. This CDR3 region has 17 residues. Germline V CDR1 and CDR2: SGHDN, FVKESK. DNA for the CDR3: TGTGCCAGCAGCCAAGGAACGCTCGGACAGGGGGCTTATGAGCAGTTCTTC. Protein product: CASSQGTLGQGAYEQFF.

The chain combines TRBV19 with TRBJ1-2; D remains unclear. This CDR3 comprises 15 residues. V shed 0 bases and J shed 7 bases, with 15 bases lying between them. Germline loops: CDR1 LNHDA, CDR2 SQIVND (reference sequence). The CDR3: CASSIDPGYESGYTF. The CDR3 DNA is TGTGCCAGTAGTATAGACCCCGGGTATGAGAGTGGCTACACCTTC.

For this clonotype: A much more abundant neighbour one base away suggests this may be a read error. The chain couples TRBV4-1 to TRBJ2-7, with 7 bases lining up with TRBD2. With V trimmed by 1 base and J by 2 bases, 8 bases remained unmatched. From germline, CDR1 is MGHRA and CDR2 YSYEKL. The CDR3 sequence is 16 residues long. CDR3 sequence (DNA): TGCGCCAGCAGCCAAGGGCGCGGGGGAAGAACCTACGAGCAGTACTTC. Translation gives CASSQGRGGRTYEQYF.

This clonotype was picked up a small number of times. The V call is TRBV3-1, the J call TRBJ2-7, with TRBD2 matching over 9 bases. CDR3 length: 14 residues. Germline assignment: CDR1 LGHDT and CDR2 YNNKEL (reference sequence). Trimming removed 3 bases from V and 6 bases from J; junction bases left unmatched: 6. The CDR3 DNA reads as TGTGCCAGCAGCCAGGCGGGGGGGAAACGCGAGCAGTACTTC. This translates into CASSQAGGKREQYF.

V gene TRBV5-6 combines with J gene TRBJ2-7; D ambiguous. This CDR3 comprises 13 residues. Germline V CDR1 and CDR2: SGHDT, YYEEEE. Trimming took 0 bases from V and 7 from J, leaving 11 bases between them. The CDR3 region has the DNA TGTGCCAGCAGCTTGGATCCTGGGAAAGAGCAGTACTTC. This codes for CASSLDPGKEQYF. The whole variable domain, filled in from reference TRBV5-6 and TRBJ2-7, reads DAGVTQSPTHLIKTRGQQVTLRCSPKSGHDTVSWYQQALGQGPQFIFQYYEEEERQRGNFPDRFSGHQFPNYSSELNVNALLLGDSALYLCASSLDPGKEQYFGPGTRLTVT.

V gene TRBV20-1 combines with J gene TRBJ1-1; possible D gene TRBD1, 6 bases. Germline assignment: CDR1 DFQATT and CDR2 SNEGSKA (reference sequence). CDR3 size: 14 residues. Trimming removed 3 bases at V and 4 bases at J, with 15 bases between. CDR3 sequence: CSARGDRLSTEAFF. DNA for the CDR3: TGCAGTGCTAGGGGAGACAGGTTAAGCACTGAAGCTTTCTTT.

This chain uses TRBV7-9 with TRBJ2-3; D possibly corresponds to TRBD1 (6 bases). The last part of the DNA fits TRBJ1-3 better; the J call may be wrong. The germline V gene has CDR1 SEHNR and CDR2 FQNEAQ (reference sequence). This CDR3 has 18 residues. This chain's CDR3 is CASSLVQGPPRGGNTIYF. CDR3 nucleotide sequence: TGTGCCAGCAGCTTAGTTCAGGGGCCGCCTCGGGGAGGAAACACCATATATTTT.

This clonotype was counted many times. The genes are TRBV5-1 and TRBJ2-1, with 12 bases fitting TRBD2. Trimming at V came to 2 bases and at J to 8 bases, leaving 8 bases not matched to a gene. This CDR3 comprises 16 residues. Germline V gene sequence: CDR1 SGHRS, CDR2 YFSETQ. CDR3 nucleotides: TGCGCCAGCAGCTTAGCCACTAGCGGGGGGCCCCATGAGCAGTTCTTC. This sequence encodes CASSLATSGGPHEQFF.

In this sample, this clonotype turned up once. The rearrangement joins TRBV5-1 to TRBJ2-5; D remains ambiguous. The CDR3 extends over 13 amino acids. CDR1 and CDR2 from the germline V gene are SGHRS and YFSETQ. Deletions cut 1 base from V and 2 bases from J, with 6 bases between. The CDR3 nucleotides read TGCGCCAGCAGCTTGACACCTCAAGAGACCCAGTACTTC. The encoded protein is CASSLTPQETQYF.

In this sample, this clonotype turned up many times. The V call is TRBV14, the J call TRBJ1-1, with TRBD1 as a possible D gene (6 bases). The V gene lost 4 bases and the J gene lost 3 bases, with 18 bases spanning the gap. In germline, CDR1 is SGHDN, CDR2 FVKESK. The CDR3 loop spans 16 amino acids. CDR3: CASSRYLGAQDTEAFF. As DNA, the CDR3 is TGTGCCAGCAGCCGTTATTTGGGGGCGCAGGACACTGAAGCTTTCTTT.

This clonotype was detected only a few times. This may stem from a read error, because a much larger clone lies one nucleotide away. The CDR3 nucleotides read TGTGCCAGTAATCGCAGGGAGAACACTGAAGCTTTCTTT. Encoded protein: CASNRRENTEAFF. The chain couples TRBV19 to TRBJ1-1, with a possible D match to TRBD1 (5 bases). Germline V lookup: CDR1 LNHDA, CDR2 SQIVND (reference sequence). This CDR3 region has 13 residues. Trimming removed 7 bases from V and 1 base from J, with 10 bases in between. Full variable domain (remainder filled in from reference TRBV19 and TRBJ1-1): DGGITQSPKYLFRKEGQNVTLSCEQNLNHDAMYWYRQDPGQGLRLIYYSQIVNDFQKGDIAEGYSVSREKKESFPLTVTSAQKNPTAFYLCASNRRENTEAFFGQGTRLTVV.